Included here is one T cell receptor (beta chain) sequence, with context. Its specific antigen is unknown. Base qualities were left out, and no much larger clone turns up one base away. The sample comes from a study of OX40 agonist ivuxolimab in advanced cancers. Background on the whole study: Ivuxolimab, which targeted the costimulatory receptor OX40 (CD134), was an agonistic, fully human IgG2 monoclonal antibody. Intravenous ivuxolimab was administered to patients every 2 weeks at six dose levels: 0.01, 0.1, 0.3, 1.5, 3 and 10 mg/kg. Among the 52 dose-escalation patients, roughly 20 had hepatocellular carcinoma, some 15 melanoma, 9 renal cell carcinoma and 9 head and neck cancer. In the dose-escalation cohort, more than 75% of patients were male, and the mean age was approximately 64 years, with a range of roughly 20 to 80. Prior anti-PD-1, anti-PD-L1 or anti-CTLA-4 therapy was permitted, and checkpoint inhibitors had been received by about 44% of dose-escalation patients. Partial responses occurred in three dose-escalation patients: two with cutaneous melanoma and one with hepatocellular carcinoma. Peripheral TCRbeta sequencing was intended to test whether TCR sequence diversity was altered and clonal T-cell expansion was caused by ivuxolimab. The paper reports the monotherapy dose-escalation portion (N of about 50 patients) of the phase I ivuxolimab trial. Overall study results and their limits: After ivuxolimab, more expanded clones were found on average in CD8+ T cells than in CD4+ T cells. Low levels of normalized T-cell clonal expansion were also seen in some nonresponding patients. At doses from 0.1 to 3.0 mg/kg, clonal expansion was seen in both CD4+ and CD8+ blood T cells between baseline and week 6. Partial responders in the 0.1-3.0 mg/kg groups had among the lowest normalized peripheral clonal expansion, especially among CD8+ T cells. The antigen specificity of the clonally expanded peripheral T cells was not determined.

Reading the germline V gene gives CDR1 SGHAT and CDR2 FQNNGV. Inclusive of the bounding cysteine and phenylalanine, the CDR3 is 15 residues long. CDR3 DNA only is kept here, 45 bases in frame from base 1. V lost 4 bases and J lost 6 bases; the stretch between them is 15 bases long. To sequence the TCRbeta CDR3 region, genomic DNA was isolated from the sorted cells. The immunoSEQ Assay was used for sequencing of TCRbeta CDR3 regions. TCRdb obtained this table from immuneACCESS and retained in-frame rearrangements with V and J assigned. These tables miss some clones; where compared with another copy, unresolved V genes account for less than half of the shortfall, and the remainder is unexplained. The sample has 75,000 to 100,000 clones on record, approximately 80% of them singletons. Jointly, the top ten make up roughly 5.8% of the sample. Patients with autoimmune disease history or receiving systemic immunosuppression were excluded from the trial. Peripheral blood for TCR sequencing was collected from all dose cohorts at baseline, on cycle 4 day 1, and on cycle 7 day 1. Samples came from an open-label, multicenter, first-in-human phase I dose-escalation trial of ivuxolimab. Adults with locally advanced or metastatic melanoma, renal cell carcinoma, hepatocellular carcinoma or head and neck squamous cell carcinoma were enrolled in the trial. Before TCR sequencing, CD4+ and CD8+ T cells were separately sorted from peripheral blood.

The chain couples TRBV11-2 to TRBJ2-2, with TRBD1 perhaps the D gene, on 5 matching bases. The starting material was CD4+ or CD8+ T cells sorted from blood, obtained in a trial of the OX40 agonist ivuxolimab. This receptor was obtained from an adult with an advanced solid tumor such as melanoma, head and neck, liver or kidney cancer. The nucleotide sequence is given as TGTGCCAGCAGCTCAAGGGGTCCGACCGCCGGGGAGCTGTTTTTT. This gives the protein CASSSRGPTAGELFF.